A single sample is the source of the 31 T cell receptor beta chains below, sequenced in a study of T-cell memory formation after mild COVID-19. TCRdb recomputed calls from the 5' RACE reads with MiXCR, one row per CDR3 protein. Of roughly 250,000 distinct CDR3 sequences in the sample, around 15% were seen once. Sequencing was performed on PBMCs or a T cell subset sorted from them (not recorded which). These receptor sequences come from a young man who had mild COVID-19 (a few samples of this study predate the infection). Cell type and time point are not known.

The table lists this clonotype with a few counts. This chain connects TRBV6-2 or TRBV6-3 to TRBJ2-3; D is ambiguous. Germline V lookup: CDR1 MNHEY, CDR2 SVGEGT. The CDR3 is made up of 16 amino acids. V was trimmed by 0 bases and J by 5 bases, leaving 15 bases between them. In DNA form, the CDR3 reads TGTGCCAGCAGTTACTCGAACTGGGGTTCGAGAGATACGCAGTATTTT. It codes for CASSYSNWGSRDTQYF.

The V call is TRBV11-2, the J call TRBJ2-1; D may be TRBD1 or TRBD2 (5 bases each). The CDR3 contains 14 residues. The V end lost 1 base, the J end lost 8 bases, and 12 bases lay between the germline ends. Germline V gives CDR1 SGHAT, CDR2 FQNNGV. CDR3 DNA sequence: TGTGCCAGCAGCTTAGGAGGGGCTCGGGATGAGCAGTTCTTC. Protein: CASSLGGARDEQFF.

The chain couples TRBV12-3 or TRBV12-4 to TRBJ2-3; 8 bases agree with TRBD2. The CDR3 is 15 amino acids. The trim removed 4 bases at V and 5 bases at J, leaving 8 bases unmatched. CDR3 in DNA: TGTGCCAGCAGTTGGCCCGGGGGGGAAGTAGATACGCAGTATTTT. Translating it yields CASSWPGGEVDTQYF.

The V gene is TRBV5-6, the J gene TRBJ1-3; 7 bases are shared with TRBD1. Trimming took 4 bases from V and 0 from J; bases not matched to a gene: 1. Germline CDR1 and CDR2: SGHDT and YYEEEE. CDR3 length: 14 residues. CDR3 DNA sequence: TGTGCCAGCAGCAGACAGGGCTCTGGAAACACCATATATTTT. This sequence encodes CASSRQGSGNTIYF.

The table lists this clonotype with a few counts. The chain has TRBV3-1 and TRBJ2-5; TRBD2 matches at 7 bases. Germline V gene lookup returns CDR1 LGHDT and CDR2 YNNKEL (reference sequence). The CDR3 runs to 14 residues. The J segment lost 4 bases and the V segment lost 8 bases, leaving 10 bases of the junction unmatched. CDR3: CASDERGLIETQYF. CDR3 DNA: TGTGCCAGCGACGAGCGGGGACTTATAGAGACCCAGTACTTC.

This chain joins TRBV7-8 and TRBJ1-1; weak D call: TRBD1 (6 bases). The length of the CDR3 is 12 residues. CDR1 SGHVS and CDR2 FQNEAQ come from the germline V gene. V was cut by 2 bases and J by 10 bases, with 11 bases left in between. CDR3 loop: CASSLPGGRAFF. As DNA, the CDR3 is TGTGCCAGCAGCTTACCCGGGGGCAGAGCTTTCTTT.

This clonotype was seen a few times. The rearrangement joins TRBV9 to TRBJ2-3, with 11 nucleotides matching TRBD2. The CDR3 runs to 17 residues. CDR1 is SGDLS and CDR2 is YYNGEE in the germline V gene. The J segment lost 0 bases and the V segment lost 4 bases, leaving 7 bases of the junction unmatched. The CDR3 region is CASSLTSGSYSTDTQYF. Written as DNA, the CDR3 is TGTGCCAGCAGCCTTACTAGCGGGAGTTATAGCACAGATACGCAGTATTTT.

This rearrangement joins TRBV5-1 to TRBJ1-6, with unresolved D. CDR1 and CDR2 from the germline V gene are SGHRS and YFSETQ. The CDR3 runs to 17 residues. The V end was cut by 1 base, the J end by 0 bases, with 11 bases between. The CDR3 loop is CASSLSGPISYNSPLHF. The CDR3 nucleotides are TGCGCCAGCAGCTTGAGCGGGCCTATCTCCTATAATTCACCCCTCCACTTT.

This chain links TRBV20-1 with TRBJ1-2, with TRBD1 matching over 8 bases. After removal of 6 bases from V and 12 bases from J, the junction contained 9 bases not matched to a gene. The CDR3 has 11 amino acids. Germline V gene sequence: CDR1 DFQATT, CDR2 SNEGSKA (reference sequence). CDR3 nucleotide sequence: TGCAGTGCCAGGACAGGGTTACTCCACACCTTC. Its translation: CSARTGLLHTF.

This clonotype was found once. The V call is TRBV6-1, the J call TRBJ1-2, with 8 nucleotides matching TRBD1. Germline V gives CDR1 MNHNS, CDR2 SASEGT. The J segment lost 7 bases and the V segment lost 1 base, leaving 5 bases of the junction unmatched. CDR3 length equals 14 residues. The CDR3: CASSEVAGGSGYTF. In DNA, the CDR3 is TGTGCCAGCAGTGAAGTTGCAGGGGGCTCTGGCTACACCTTC.

In this sample, this clonotype turned up a few times. The chain links TRBV28 to TRBJ2-7, with D perhaps being TRBD1 or TRBD2 (8 bases each). CDR3 size: 16 residues. Germline lookup yields CDR1 MDHEN and CDR2 SYDVKM. V lost 6 bases and J lost 2, with 20 bases in between. The CDR3 here is CASSQGGGTGAYEQYV. The CDR3 region has the DNA TGTGCCAGCAGCCAAGGCGGGGGGACAGGTGCCTACGAGCAGTACGTC.

This clonotype was seen repeatedly, ten times or more. This chain links TRBV6-2 or TRBV6-3 with TRBJ2-3; no clear D. V was cut by 4 bases and J by 4 bases, with 6 bases left in between. The CDR3 loop spans 12 amino acids. Germline CDR1 is MNHEY and CDR2 is SVGEGT. The CDR3 nucleotides are TGTGCCAGCAGTTTCGCTGCAGATACGCAGTATTTT. Protein: CASSFAADTQYF.

The chain joins TRBV4-2 to TRBJ2-2; D tentatively reads TRBD1 or TRBD2 (5 bases each). V was clipped by 1 base and J by 0 bases, with 6 bases between them. There are 15 residues in the CDR3. Looked up from germline, CDR1 is LGHNA and CDR2 is YNFKEQ. Here the CDR3 reads CASSQGDANTGELFF. The DNA of the CDR3 is TGTGCCAGCAGCCAAGGGGACGCGAACACCGGGGAGCTGTTTTTT.

The count of this clonotype is one. The rearrangement links TRBV5-5 to TRBJ2-7, with 11 positions matching TRBD2. There are 15 residues in the CDR3. The V gene's germline CDR1 is SGHKS and CDR2 YYEKEE (reference sequence). The J segment lost 2 bases and the V segment lost 2 bases, leaving 3 bases of the junction unmatched. CDR3 DNA sequence: TGTGCCAGCAGCTTACTAGCGGGGGTAACCTACGAGCAGTACGTC. Its protein is CASSLLAGVTYEQYV.

This chain links TRBV29-1 with TRBJ1-4, with D maybe TRBD1 (5 bases). V was shortened by 7 bases and J by 7 bases, with 16 bases between the two germline ends. Germline V gives CDR1 SQVTM, CDR2 ANQGSEA. CDR3 size: 13 residues. CDR3 in DNA: TGCAGCGCCGGGACCCAAGCACGTGAAAAACTGTTTTTT. Its protein is CSAGTQAREKLFF.

The chain recombines TRBV24-1 with TRBJ2-5; D perhaps matches TRBD2 (6 bases). V lost 4 bases and J lost 5, with 16 bases in between. The CDR3 length is 15 residues. Germline assignment: CDR1 KGHDR and CDR2 SFDVKD. CDR3 region: CATSDSSDAGETQYF. The CDR3 DNA reads as TGTGCCACCAGTGACTCGTCGGACGCGGGGGAGACCCAGTACTTC.

This clonotype was counted at least ten times. The chain employs TRBV5-6 and TRBJ2-2; TRBD1 aligns across 9 bases. The CDR3 is 15 amino acids. Trimming cost V 4 bases and J 7 bases; bases outside gene matches: 8. Germline V lookup: CDR1 SGHDT, CDR2 YYEEEE. As DNA, the CDR3 is TGTGCCAGCAGCAAAGACAGGGGGAACGGCGGGGAGCTGTTTTTT. Translated, it gives CASSKDRGNGGELFF.

The V and J genes are TRBV9 and TRBJ2-4; D possibly corresponds to TRBD1 (6 bases). Per the germline V gene, CDR1 is SGDLS and CDR2 is YYNGEE. There are 15 residues in the CDR3. Deletions cut 4 bases from V and 7 bases from J, with 18 bases between. The CDR3 protein is CASSPHPGQGNIQYF. CDR3 DNA: TGTGCCAGCAGCCCCCACCCGGGTCAGGGGAACATTCAGTACTTC.

There are a few counts of this clonotype. J is TRBJ2-5 and V is TRBV28, with D possibly TRBD1 on 5 matching bases. V was pared by 6 bases and J by 1 base, with 9 bases between. Germline V gives CDR1 MDHEN, CDR2 SYDVKM. The CDR3 has 13 residues. CDR3 DNA: TGTGCCAGCAGGCCCCAGGGCCAAGAGACCCAGTACTTC. As protein: CASRPQGQETQYF.

The chain employs TRBV10-2 and TRBJ2-5, with D maybe TRBD2 (7 bases). Germline values: CDR1 WSHSY, CDR2 SAAADI. The CDR3 length is 14 residues. With 6 bases removed from V and 5 bases from J, the gap between germline ends came to 16 bases. The CDR3 region has the DNA TGCGCCAGCAGGGATTGGGGGGGCGGGGAGACCCAGTACTTC. Protein product: CASRDWGGGETQYF.

This clonotype was seen only a few times. The rearrangement joins TRBV9 to TRBJ2-2; tentatively, D is TRBD1 (7 bases). Trimming shortened V by 3 bases and J by 4 bases, and 13 bases separated the two germline ends. This CDR3 is built from 15 residues. Germline CDR1 is SGDLS and CDR2 is YYNGEE. DNA for the CDR3: TGTGCCAGCAGCGCAGGGGGGCGTGTCACCGGGGAGCTGTTTTTT. Encoded protein: CASSAGGRVTGELFF. The full variable domain, in which reference TRBV9 and TRBJ2-2 provide the parts outside the CDR3, is DSGVTQTPKHLITATGQRVTLRCSPRSGDLSVYWYQQSLDQGLQFLIQYYNGEERAKGNILERFSAQQFPDLHSELNLSSLELGDSALYFCASSAGGRVTGELFFGEGSRLTVL.

This clonotype was counted between two and nine times. The rearrangement uses TRBV7-3 and TRBJ1-1; maybe TRBD1 (5 bases). The CDR3 loop spans 13 amino acids. Looked up from germline, CDR1 is SGHTA and CDR2 is FQGTGA. The V end lost 5 bases, the J end lost 0 bases, and 7 bases lay between the germline ends. In DNA form, the CDR3 reads TGTGCCAGCAGCCGACAGTTGAACACTGAAGCTTTCTTT. Translated: CASSRQLNTEAFF. Full variable domain (outside the CDR3, taken from reference TRBV7-3 and TRBJ1-1): GAGVSQTPSNKVTEKGKYVELRCDPISGHTALYWYRQSLGQGPEFLIYFQGTGAADDSGLPNDRFFAVRPEGSVSTLKIQRTERGDSAVYLCASSRQLNTEAFFGQGTRLTVV.

This clonotype was found a few times. This chain joins TRBV4-2 and TRBJ2-1; TRBD2 matches 8 bases. The CDR3 consists of 16 residues. V lost 0 bases to trimming and J lost 10 bases; unmatched junction nucleotides: 11. CDR1 and CDR2 (germline): LGHNA, YNFKEQ. This chain's CDR3 is CASSQEKVAGPQEQFF. The DNA of the CDR3 is TGTGCCAGCAGCCAAGAGAAGGTAGCGGGACCCCAAGAGCAGTTCTTC.

In this sample, this clonotype turned up a few times. The chain joins TRBV7-2 to TRBJ1-4; D is undetermined. CDR1 is SGHTA, CDR2 FQGNSA, per germline. V was clipped by 4 bases and J by 5 bases, with 5 bases between them. The CDR3 has 12 amino acids. The CDR3 region has the DNA TGTGCCAGCAGCTCCTACAATGAAAAACTGTTTTTT. Translated: CASSSYNEKLFF.

The V call is TRBV6-1, the J call TRBJ1-6, with a weak D call TRBD1 (5 bases). CDR1 is MNHNS, CDR2 SASEGT, per germline. V shed 2 bases and J shed 5 bases, with 10 bases lying between them. There are 15 residues in the CDR3. Written as DNA, the CDR3 is TGTGCCAGCAGTGAAACGGGGGGGAATAATTCACCCCTCCACTTT. Translated: CASSETGGNNSPLHF.

The gene calls are TRBV12-3 or TRBV12-4 and TRBJ1-5; the D is unclear. V dropped 6 bases and J dropped 7 bases, with 19 bases sitting between them. The CDR3 length is 15 residues. The CDR3, as DNA: TGTGCCAGCAGCCCGGACGGATTTGGGGAACAGCCCCAGCATTTT. It translates to CASSPDGFGEQPQHF.

This clonotype was seen a few times. This chain joins TRBV11-2 and TRBJ2-5; D possibly corresponds to TRBD1 (5 bases). The CDR3 runs 14 residues. Germline V lookup: CDR1 SGHAT, CDR2 FQNNGV. The V end was cut by 3 bases, the J end by 4 bases, with 12 bases between. This CDR3 reads CASSFGASGETQYF. The CDR3, as DNA: TGTGCCAGCAGCTTTGGGGCTAGTGGAGAGACCCAGTACTTC.

This clonotype was observed a few times. V is TRBV5-1 and J is TRBJ2-7; 9 bases are a match to TRBD1. This CDR3 region has 15 residues. CDR1 is SGHRS and CDR2 is YFSETQ in the germline V gene. The V and J ends lost 3 bases and 3 bases, in that order; junction bases with no gene match: 7. As DNA, the CDR3 is TGCGCCAGCAGCTCGACCGGGACAGGGCTCTACGAGCAGTACTTC. It codes for CASSSTGTGLYEQYF.

At least ten counts were recorded for this clonotype. This CDR3 reads CASSLMGSNQPQHF. The CDR3 bases are TGCGCCAGCAGCTTGATGGGGAGCAATCAGCCCCAGCATTTT. This chain joins TRBV5-1 and TRBJ1-5; D remains unclear. Per germline, CDR1 SGHRS and CDR2 YFSETQ. Trimming left V 1 base short and J 1 base short, with 6 bases between. The CDR3 is 14 amino acids.

The rearrangement links TRBV7-2 to TRBJ1-5, with D unclear. Trimming removed 5 bases from V and 7 bases from J, with 21 bases in between. Germline V gives CDR1 SGHTA, CDR2 FQGNSA. This CDR3 has 16 residues. CDR3 amino acids: CASSLVAGPAGQPQHF. CDR3 sequence (DNA): TGTGCCAGCAGCCTGGTAGCCGGGCCCGCGGGGCAGCCCCAGCATTTT.

This clonotype has just a few counts. The rearrangement links TRBV7-3 to TRBJ1-1, with TRBD1 matching 9 bases. This CDR3 is 15 amino acids long. Germline V gives CDR1 SGHTA, CDR2 FQGTGA. Germline trimming cut 5 bases from V and 7 bases from J; bases unmatched to any gene: 11. CDR3 protein: CASSPRDRESGEAFF. As DNA, the CDR3 is TGTGCCAGCAGCCCCAGGGACAGGGAGAGTGGTGAAGCTTTCTTT.